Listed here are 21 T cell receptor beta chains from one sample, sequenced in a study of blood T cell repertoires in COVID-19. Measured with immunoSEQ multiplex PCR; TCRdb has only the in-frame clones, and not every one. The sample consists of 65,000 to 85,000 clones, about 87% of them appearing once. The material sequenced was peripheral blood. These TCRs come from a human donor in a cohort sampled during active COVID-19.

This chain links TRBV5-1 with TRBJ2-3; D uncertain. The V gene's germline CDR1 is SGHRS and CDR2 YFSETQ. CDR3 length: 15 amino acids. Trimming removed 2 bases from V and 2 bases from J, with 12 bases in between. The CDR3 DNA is TGCGCCAGCAGCTTTGCCGGTATTCCCACAGATACGCAGTATTTT. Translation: CASSFAGIPTDTQYF.

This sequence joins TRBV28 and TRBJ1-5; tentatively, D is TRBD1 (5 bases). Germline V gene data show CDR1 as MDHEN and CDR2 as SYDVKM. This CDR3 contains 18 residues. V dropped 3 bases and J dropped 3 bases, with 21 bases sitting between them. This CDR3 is CASSFPGGANLNNQPQHF. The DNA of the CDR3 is TGTGCCAGCAGTTTTCCCGGAGGGGCAAATCTTAACAATCAGCCCCAGCATTTT.

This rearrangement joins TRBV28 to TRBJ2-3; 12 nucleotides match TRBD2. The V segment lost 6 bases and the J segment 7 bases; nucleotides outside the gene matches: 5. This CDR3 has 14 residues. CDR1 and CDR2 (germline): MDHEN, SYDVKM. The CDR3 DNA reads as TGTGCCAGCAGCCGGACTAGCGGGACTTATACGCAGTATTTT. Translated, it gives CASSRTSGTYTQYF.

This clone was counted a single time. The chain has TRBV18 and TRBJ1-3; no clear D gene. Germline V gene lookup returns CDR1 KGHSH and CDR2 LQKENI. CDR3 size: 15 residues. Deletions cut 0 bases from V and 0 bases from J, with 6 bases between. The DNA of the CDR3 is TGTGCCAGCTCACCACCCGTCTACTCTGGAAACACCATATATTTT. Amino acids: CASSPPVYSGNTIYF. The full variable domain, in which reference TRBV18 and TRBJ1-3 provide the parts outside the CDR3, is NAGVMQNPRHLVRRRGQEARLRCSPMKGHSHVYWYRQLPEEGLKFMVYLQKENIIDESGMPKERFSAEFPKEGPSILRIQQVVRGDSAAYFCASSPPVYSGNTIYFGEGSWLTVV.

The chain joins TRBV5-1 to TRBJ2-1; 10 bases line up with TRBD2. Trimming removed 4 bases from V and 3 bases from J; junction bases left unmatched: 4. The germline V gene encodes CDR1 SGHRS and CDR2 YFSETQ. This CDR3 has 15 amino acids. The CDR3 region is CASSPTSGNYNEQFF. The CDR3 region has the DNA TGCGCCAGCAGCCCTACTAGCGGGAACTACAATGAGCAGTTCTTC.

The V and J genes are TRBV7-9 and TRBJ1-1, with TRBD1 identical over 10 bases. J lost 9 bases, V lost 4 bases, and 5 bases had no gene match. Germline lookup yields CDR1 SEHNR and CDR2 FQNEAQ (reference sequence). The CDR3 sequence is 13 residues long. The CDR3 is CASSYGQGGKAFF. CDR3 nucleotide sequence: TGTGCCAGCAGCTACGGACAGGGGGGGAAAGCTTTCTTT.

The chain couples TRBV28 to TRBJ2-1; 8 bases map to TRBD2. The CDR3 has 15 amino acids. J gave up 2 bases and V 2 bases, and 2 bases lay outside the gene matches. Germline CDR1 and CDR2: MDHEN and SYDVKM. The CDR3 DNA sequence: TGTGCCAGCAGTTTAAATAGCGGGGCCTACAATGAGCAGTTCTTC. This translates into CASSLNSGAYNEQFF.

CDR3 sequence: CASSQEQDTYEQYF. DNA of the CDR3: TGCGCCAGCAGCCAAGAACAAGATACCTACGAGCAGTACTTC. The chain carries TRBV4-1 and TRBJ2-7; D gene ambiguous. Per the germline V gene, CDR1 is MGHRA and CDR2 is YSYEKL. CDR3 length: 14 amino acids. V was clipped by 0 bases and J by 2 bases, with 8 bases between them.

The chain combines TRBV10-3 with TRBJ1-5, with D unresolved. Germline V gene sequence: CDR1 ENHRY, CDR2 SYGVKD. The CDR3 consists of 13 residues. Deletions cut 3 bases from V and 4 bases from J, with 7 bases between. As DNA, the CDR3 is TGTGCCATCAGTGAACAGCTTAATCAGCCCCAGCATTTT. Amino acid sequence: CAISEQLNQPQHF.

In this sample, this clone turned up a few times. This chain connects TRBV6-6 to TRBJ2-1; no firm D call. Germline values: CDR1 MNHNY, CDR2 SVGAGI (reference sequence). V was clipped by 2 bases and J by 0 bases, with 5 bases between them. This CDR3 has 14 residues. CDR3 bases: TGTGCCAGCAGTTACGAGAGCTCCTACAATGAGCAGTTCTTC. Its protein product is CASSYESSYNEQFF.

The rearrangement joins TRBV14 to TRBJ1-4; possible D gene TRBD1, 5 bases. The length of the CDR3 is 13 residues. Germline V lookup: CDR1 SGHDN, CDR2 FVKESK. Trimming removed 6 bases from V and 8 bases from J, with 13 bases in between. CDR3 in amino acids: CASSAWGEEKLFF. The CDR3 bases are TGTGCCAGCAGTGCTTGGGGGGAGGAAAAACTGTTTTTT.

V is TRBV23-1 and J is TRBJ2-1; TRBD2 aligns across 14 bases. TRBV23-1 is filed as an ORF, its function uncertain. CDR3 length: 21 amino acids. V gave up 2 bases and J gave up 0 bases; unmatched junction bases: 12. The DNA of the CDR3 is TGCGCCAGCAGTCAAACCCGACCTGGGACTAGCGGGAGCCTCTCCTACAATGAGCAGTTCTTC. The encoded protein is CASSQTRPGTSGSLSYNEQFF.

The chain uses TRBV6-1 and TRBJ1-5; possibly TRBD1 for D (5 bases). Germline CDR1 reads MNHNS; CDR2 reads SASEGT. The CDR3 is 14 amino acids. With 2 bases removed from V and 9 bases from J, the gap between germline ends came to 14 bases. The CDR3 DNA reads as TGTGCCAGCAGTGAAAGGACAAGCATTGGGCCCCAGCATTTT. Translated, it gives CASSERTSIGPQHF.

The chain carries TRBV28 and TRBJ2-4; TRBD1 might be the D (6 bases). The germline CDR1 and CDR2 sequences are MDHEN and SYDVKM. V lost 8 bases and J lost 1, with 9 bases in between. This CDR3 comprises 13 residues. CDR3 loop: CASRTGAKNIQYF. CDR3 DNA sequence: TGTGCCAGCCGTACAGGGGCCAAAAACATTCAGTACTTC.

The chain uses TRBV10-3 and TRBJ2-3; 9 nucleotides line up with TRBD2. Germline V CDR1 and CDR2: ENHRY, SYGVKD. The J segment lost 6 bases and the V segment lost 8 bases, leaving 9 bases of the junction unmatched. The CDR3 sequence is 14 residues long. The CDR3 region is CAIRTSASGDTQYF. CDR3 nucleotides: TGTGCCATCCGGACTAGCGCGTCAGGCGATACGCAGTATTTT.

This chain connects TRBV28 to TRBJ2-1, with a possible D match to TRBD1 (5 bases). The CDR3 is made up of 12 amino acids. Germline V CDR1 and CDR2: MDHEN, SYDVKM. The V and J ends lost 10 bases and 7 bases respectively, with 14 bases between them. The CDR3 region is CATQGNGNEQFF. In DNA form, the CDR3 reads TGTGCCACTCAGGGAAACGGGAATGAGCAGTTCTTC.

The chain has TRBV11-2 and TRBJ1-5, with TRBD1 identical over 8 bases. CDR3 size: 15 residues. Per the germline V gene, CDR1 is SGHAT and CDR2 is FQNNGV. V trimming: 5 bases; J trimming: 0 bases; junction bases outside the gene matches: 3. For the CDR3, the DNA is TGTGCCAGCAGCCCGACAGGGGCTAGCAATCAGCCCCAGCATTTT. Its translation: CASSPTGASNQPQHF. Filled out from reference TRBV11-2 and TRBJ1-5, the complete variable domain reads EAGVAQSPRYKIIEKRQSVAFWCNPISGHATLYWYQQILGQGPKLLIQFQNNGVVDDSQLPKDRFSAERLKGVDSTLKIQPAKLEDSAVYLCASSPTGASNQPQHFGDGTRLSIL.

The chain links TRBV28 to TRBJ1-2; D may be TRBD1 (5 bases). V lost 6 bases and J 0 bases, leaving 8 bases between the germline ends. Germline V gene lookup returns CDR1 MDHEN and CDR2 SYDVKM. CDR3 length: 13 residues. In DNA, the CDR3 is TGTGCCAGCAGGGTGACAGCTAACTATGGCTACACCTTC. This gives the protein CASRVTANYGYTF.

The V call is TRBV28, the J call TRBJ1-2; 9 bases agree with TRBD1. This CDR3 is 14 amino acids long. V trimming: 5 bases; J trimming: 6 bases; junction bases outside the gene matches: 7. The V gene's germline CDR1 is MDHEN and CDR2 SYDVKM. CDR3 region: CASSQGQGWHGYTF. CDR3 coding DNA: TGTGCCAGCAGTCAGGGACAGGGTTGGCATGGCTACACCTTC.

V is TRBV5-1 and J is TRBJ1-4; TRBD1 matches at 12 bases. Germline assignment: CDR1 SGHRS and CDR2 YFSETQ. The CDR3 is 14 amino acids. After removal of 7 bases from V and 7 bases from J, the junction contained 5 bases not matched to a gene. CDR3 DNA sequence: TGCGCCAGCGGACCGGGACAGGGGGCTGAAAAACTGTTTTTT. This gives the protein CASGPGQGAEKLFF.

The CDR3 bases are TGCGCCAGCAGCTTGGGACTTTTGAGCACAGATACGCAGTATTTT. Its translation is CASSLGLLSTDTQYF. This rearrangement joins TRBV4-3 to TRBJ2-3; D possibly corresponds to TRBD2 (6 bases). Between the trimmed V and J ends, which lost 5 bases and 0 bases, there was a span of 12 bases. Per the germline V gene, CDR1 is LGHNA and CDR2 is YSLEER. The CDR3 is 15 amino acids.